This T cell receptor beta chain was retrieved from a study of post-analysis software for immune sequencing data. As for the study in general: The disease courses spanned relapsing-remitting, secondary progressive and progressive-relapsing forms of multiple sclerosis.

Researchers reported that TCR beta cDNA libraries carried unique molecular identifiers. TCRdb re-derived calls from the PCR reads in MiXCR, one entry per CDR3 protein. The table shows about 820,000 distinct CDR3 sequences, with roughly 58% occurring only once. Study-level results: Several TRBV segments, TRBV5-6, TRBV5-1 and TRBV20-1 among them, were found more frequent in patients than controls. Strong co-clustering by F measure linked samples that shared a preparation batch.

Germline V gene data show CDR1 as SQVTM and CDR2 as ANQGSEA. Trimming took off 4 bases at V and 0 bases at J, with 7 bases between the two ends. The CDR3 sequence is 13 residues long. Worth noting for this clonotype: As yet, its antigen is unknown.

This chain links TRBV29-1 with TRBJ1-3; D gene uncertain. Input material: blood. This clonotype originated in a girl aged 10 to 17 with multiple sclerosis. The CDR3 nucleotides are TGCAGCGTTGCCAGGCCCTCTGGAAACACCATATATTTT. Residues: CSVARPSGNTIYF. Drawing the rest from reference TRBV29-1 and TRBJ1-3, the complete variable domain is SAVISQKPSRDICQRGTSLTIQCQVDSQVTMMFWYRQQPGQSLTLIATANQGSEATYESGFVIDKFPISRPNLTFSTLTVSNMSPEDSSIYLCSVARPSGNTIYFGEGSWLTVV.